Presented here are 32 T cell receptor beta chains from one specimen sequenced in a study of blood T cell repertoires in COVID-19. TCRdb keeps only in-frame clones here, not all; method: immunoSEQ multiplex PCR. Of fewer than 45,000 clones in the sample, around 84% are singletons; the top ten hold about 1.5%. The specimen was peripheral blood. These TCRs come from a man aged 60 to 75 with COVID-19, enrolled during active disease.

J is TRBJ2-6 and V is TRBV19, with TRBD1 matching over 8 bases. The ends lost 4 bases at V and 1 base at J; junction bases unmatched: 9. The germline V gene encodes CDR1 LNHDA and CDR2 SQIVND (reference sequence). This CDR3 comprises 18 residues. The DNA of the CDR3 is TGTGCCAGTAGTACCCGGACAGGGTCAGGGTCTGGGGCCAACGTCCTGACTTTC. This sequence encodes CASSTRTGSGSGANVLTF.

This chain connects TRBV30 to TRBJ1-2; D might be TRBD1 (5 bases). The CDR3 spans 13 residues. Trimming stripped 6 bases from V and 3 bases from J, with 14 bases between. The germline CDR1 and CDR2 sequences are GTSNPN and SVGIG (reference sequence). DNA of the CDR3: TGTGCCTGCCCCAAACAGGTTTACTATGGCTACACCTTC. This translates into CACPKQVYYGYTF.

This chain connects TRBV29-1 to TRBJ2-1; 10 bases align to TRBD2. Germline CDR1 is SQVTM and CDR2 is ANQGSEA. The CDR3 consists of 15 residues. The trim removed 7 bases at V and 2 bases at J, leaving 8 bases unmatched. This CDR3 reads CSARTGLAAYNEQFF. Written as DNA, the CDR3 is TGCAGCGCCCGAACCGGACTAGCGGCCTACAATGAGCAGTTCTTC.

This chain joins TRBV18 and TRBJ1-2; 9 bases map to TRBD1. The CDR3 runs 13 residues. Germline assignment: CDR1 KGHSH and CDR2 LQKENI. The junction had 4 bases not matched to a gene; V was cut back by 5 bases and J by 6 bases. The CDR3 nucleotides are TGTGCCAGCTCAGCGGACAGGGGTAATGGCTACACCTTC. Translated, it gives CASSADRGNGYTF.

V is TRBV6-6 and J is TRBJ2-4, with 7 bases aligning to TRBD2. V gave up 6 bases and J gave up 5 bases; unmatched junction bases: 7. CDR3 length: 14 residues. Germline V gene lookup returns CDR1 MNHNY and CDR2 SVGAGI (reference sequence). CDR3 in DNA: TGTGCCAGCAGCCAGCGGGGCGGCGAAAACATTCAGTACTTC. Its protein is CASSQRGGENIQYF.

The genes are TRBV27 and TRBJ2-6; weak D call: TRBD1 (5 bases). Per the germline V gene, CDR1 is MNHEY and CDR2 is SMNVEV (reference sequence). The CDR3 has 16 amino acids. The V end was cut by 5 bases, the J end by 1 base, with 12 bases between. The CDR3 DNA is TGTGCCAGCAGTCACCGACAGTTATCTGGGGCCAACGTCCTGACTTTC. Its protein product is CASSHRQLSGANVLTF.

V and J are TRBV27 and TRBJ1-2; 7 bases are shared with TRBD1. This CDR3 comprises 13 residues. With 6 bases clipped from V and 2 bases from J, the junction kept 3 bases outside the gene matches. CDR1 is MNHEY and CDR2 is SMNVEV in the germline V gene (reference sequence). CDR3 region: CASSHRGNYGYTF. CDR3 sequence (DNA): TGTGCCAGCAGCCACAGGGGAAACTATGGCTACACCTTC.

This sequence joins TRBV15 and TRBJ1-1, with D uncertain. Germline V CDR1 and CDR2: LNHNV, YYDKDF (reference sequence). Trimming took 2 bases from V and 8 from J, leaving 15 bases between them. CDR3 length: 14 residues. For the CDR3, the DNA is TGTGCCACCAGCAGACCTCGGACCGGGAACGAAGCTTTCTTT. This gives the protein CATSRPRTGNEAFF.

This chain connects TRBV7-2 to TRBJ2-7; 8 nucleotides line up with TRBD1. The CDR3 totals 14 residues. Germline trimming cut 3 bases from V and 6 bases from J; bases unmatched to any gene: 7. Germline-derived CDR1 and CDR2 are SGHTA and FQGNSA. The CDR3 region is CASSFMTGESEQYF. The CDR3 region has the DNA TGTGCCAGCAGCTTTATGACAGGGGAGAGCGAGCAGTACTTC.

V is TRBV19 and J is TRBJ1-1; perhaps TRBD1 as D (6 bases). The germline V gene has CDR1 LNHDA and CDR2 SQIVND (reference sequence). The CDR3 consists of 13 residues. V was cut by 6 bases and J by 1 base, with 9 bases left in between. CDR3 sequence reads: CASSKQGNTEAFF. CDR3 nucleotides: TGTGCCAGTAGCAAACAGGGGAACACTGAAGCTTTCTTT.

CDR3 nucleotides: TGTGCTACCTCCAGACTGGGACTGGAAGCTTTCTTT. Residues: CATSRLGLEAFF. The V gene is TRBV28, the J gene TRBJ1-1; perhaps TRBD1 as D (5 bases). Looked up from germline, CDR1 is MDHEN and CDR2 is SYDVKM. The CDR3 extends over 12 amino acids.

This chain joins TRBV28 and TRBJ2-1; D not resolved. This CDR3 contains 16 residues. Germline CDR1 is MDHEN and CDR2 is SYDVKM. V lost 5 bases to trimming and J lost 8 bases, with 22 bases between them. This CDR3 is CASSPAGGNDRDEQFF. DNA of the CDR3: TGTGCCAGCAGTCCCGCCGGCGGCAATGACCGGGATGAGCAGTTCTTC.

This chain joins TRBV11-2 and TRBJ2-7; a weak D match, TRBD1 (6 bases). The CDR3 consists of 15 residues. Trimming took 1 base from V and 12 from J, leaving 22 bases between them. From germline, CDR1 is SGHAT and CDR2 FQNNGV. CDR3 residues: CASSLGIGQPARRYF. The CDR3 DNA reads TGTGCCAGCAGCTTAGGTATTGGACAGCCCGCCCGACGGTACTTC.

The J gene is TRBJ2-3, the V gene TRBV30; TRBD2 agrees at 9 bases. The CDR3 runs to 14 residues. CDR1 and CDR2 from the germline V gene are GTSNPN and SVGIG (reference sequence). Germline trimming cut 5 bases from V and 3 bases from J; bases unmatched to any gene: 6. The DNA for the CDR3 is TGTGCCTGGTCAACTAGCGGGTGGACAGATACGCAGTATTTT. This gives the protein CAWSTSGWTDTQYF.

The J gene is TRBJ2-6, the V gene TRBV7-3, with D possibly matching TRBD1 (5 bases). With 3 bases removed from V and 4 bases from J, the gap between germline ends came to 7 bases. This CDR3 has 14 amino acids. CDR1 SGHTA and CDR2 FQGTGA come from the germline V gene. The CDR3: CASSFGAGANVLTF. Here the CDR3 DNA reads TGTGCCAGCAGCTTTGGGGCCGGGGCCAACGTCCTGACTTTC.

The chain recombines TRBV6-5 with TRBJ1-6; D gene ambiguous. Germline V gene lookup returns CDR1 MNHEY and CDR2 SVGAGI. The CDR3 extends over 14 amino acids. The V end lost 5 bases, the J end lost 9 bases, and 14 bases lay between the germline ends. CDR3: CASSPSGGFSPLHF. The CDR3 DNA reads TGTGCCAGCAGTCCCTCGGGAGGTTTTTCACCCCTCCACTTT.

The J gene is TRBJ2-1, the V gene TRBV11-1, with D perhaps matching TRBD1 (5 bases). CDR1 is SGHAT and CDR2 is FQDESV in the germline V gene (reference sequence). Trimming stripped 2 bases from V and 9 bases from J, with 11 bases between. The CDR3 consists of 13 residues. CDR3 sequence reads: CASSLRTSAEQFF. CDR3 DNA: TGTGCCAGCAGCTTAAGGACATCAGCTGAGCAGTTCTTC.

Only one count was recorded for this clone. V is TRBV15 and J is TRBJ2-7, with 8 bases lining up with TRBD2. V dropped 5 bases and J dropped 7; count of bases not matched to a gene: 10. The germline gives CDR1 LNHNV, CDR2 YYDKDF (reference sequence). The CDR3 extends over 14 amino acids. The DNA for the CDR3 is TGTGCCACCAGCGGGGGGAGCGGGAGTTTTGAGCAGTACTTC. This codes for CATSGGSGSFEQYF.

The V gene is TRBV4-1, the J gene TRBJ2-7; tentatively, D is TRBD1 (6 bases). Germline CDR1 reads MGHRA; CDR2 reads YSYEKL. This CDR3 spans 15 amino acids. Trimming stripped 2 bases from V and 7 bases from J, with 18 bases between. DNA for the CDR3: TGCGCCAGCAGCCAAACAGACAGGTGGGTCTGGGAGCAGTACTTC. Its protein product is CASSQTDRWVWEQYF.

The chain combines TRBV3-1 (or the pseudogene TRBV3-2) with TRBJ1-3; D call uncertain. CDR1 LGHDT and CDR2 YNNKEL come from the germline V gene (reference sequence). Trimming left V 1 base short and J 2 bases short, with 15 bases between. This CDR3 spans 17 amino acids. The CDR3: CASSQGAGVITGNTIYF. In DNA, the CDR3 is TGTGCCAGCAGCCAAGGGGCAGGTGTAATAACTGGAAACACCATATATTTT.

V gene TRBV6-2 or TRBV6-3 combines with J gene TRBJ2-3, with 7 bases aligning to TRBD1. Germline loops: CDR1 MNHEY, CDR2 SVGEGT. With 6 bases clipped from V and 9 bases from J, the junction kept 6 bases outside the gene matches. CDR3 length equals 12 residues. The CDR3 DNA reads TGTGCCAGCAGCCGACAGGGTTTGACGCAGTATTTT. Translated, it gives CASSRQGLTQYF.

This clone is a singleton in its sample. V is TRBV4-1 and J is TRBJ1-6; no clear D gene. Germline V lookup: CDR1 MGHRA, CDR2 YSYEKL. V was pared by 1 base and J by 9 bases, with 13 bases between. This CDR3 comprises 15 residues. The CDR3 protein is CASSQASGMGSPLHF. The CDR3 DNA reads as TGCGCCAGCAGCCAAGCTTCGGGGATGGGTTCACCCCTCCACTTT.

This chain uses TRBV10-3 with TRBJ1-6; TRBD1 aligns across 8 bases. Germline loops: CDR1 ENHRY, CDR2 SYGVKD. Unmatched junction bases numbered 2, after V lost 4 bases and J lost 12 bases. The CDR3 length is 12 residues. Here the CDR3 DNA reads TGTGCCATCAGTGGACAGGGGAAACCCCTCCACTTT. This encodes CAISGQGKPLHF.

V usage is TRBV11-2 and J usage is TRBJ2-6, with D possibly TRBD1 on 5 matching bases. This CDR3 has 16 residues. V dropped 1 base and J dropped 0 bases, with 7 bases sitting between them. CDR1 is SGHAT and CDR2 is FQNNGV in the germline V gene. The CDR3 here is CASSLGQISGANVLTF. In nucleotides, the CDR3 is TGTGCCAGCAGCTTAGGACAGATCTCTGGGGCCAACGTCCTGACTTTC.

The chain joins TRBV5-4 to TRBJ1-1; D might be TRBD1 (6 bases). Looked up from germline, CDR1 is SGHNT and CDR2 is YYREEE (reference sequence). CDR3 length: 13 amino acids. V shed 3 bases and J shed 1 base, with 7 bases lying between them. CDR3 residues: CASSWGQNTEAFF. The CDR3 DNA is TGTGCCAGCAGCTGGGGACAGAACACTGAAGCTTTCTTT.

This chain joins TRBV5-1 and TRBJ2-3; 7 bases are a match to TRBD1. The CDR3 covers 16 residues. Germline V gene lookup returns CDR1 SGHRS and CDR2 YFSETQ. V gave up 4 bases and J gave up 4 bases; unmatched junction bases: 12. The CDR3 nucleotides read TGCGCCAGCAGCCTTCGGAGAGGGGGCAACTCAGATACGCAGTATTTT. Encoded protein: CASSLRRGGNSDTQYF.

The CDR3, as DNA: TGTGCCAGCATATCTCAGGTTCAAGGATCTGGCTACACCTTC. Its protein product is CASISQVQGSGYTF. This sequence joins TRBV2 and TRBJ1-2; D is ambiguous. This CDR3 has 14 amino acids. Germline CDR1 is SNHLY and CDR2 is FYNNEI. The V gene lost 7 bases and the J gene lost 7 bases, with 19 bases spanning the gap. Filled out from reference TRBV2 and TRBJ1-2, the complete variable domain reads EPEVTQTPSHQVTQMGQEVILRCVPISNHLYFYWYRQILGQKVEFLVSFYNNEISEKSEIFDDQFSVERPDGSNFTLKIRSTKLEDSAMYFCASISQVQGSGYTFGSGTRLTVV.

The chain recombines TRBV5-1 with TRBJ1-1; 7 bases are shared with TRBD1. This CDR3 has 15 residues. Germline V lookup: CDR1 SGHRS, CDR2 YFSETQ. Unmatched junction bases numbered 11, after V lost 5 bases and J lost 4 bases. The CDR3 loop is CASSRGGAQGTEAFF. The CDR3 DNA sequence: TGCGCCAGCAGTCGAGGGGGCGCCCAGGGCACTGAAGCTTTCTTT.

The J gene is TRBJ2-2, the V gene TRBV5-4, with 9 bases fitting TRBD1. Germline loops: CDR1 SGHNT, CDR2 YYREEE (reference sequence). The CDR3 runs to 16 residues. The V segment lost 3 bases and the J segment 5 bases; nucleotides outside the gene matches: 8. The CDR3 here is CASSSPGQGSTGELFF. The CDR3 nucleotides are TGTGCCAGCAGCTCCCCGGGACAGGGAAGTACCGGGGAGCTGTTTTTT. The whole variable domain, remainder taken from reference TRBV5-4 and TRBJ2-2, is ETGVTQSPTHLIKTRGQQVTLRCSSQSGHNTVSWYQQALGQGPQFIFQYYREEENGRGNFPPRFSGLQFPNYSSELNVNALELDDSALYLCASSSPGQGSTGELFFGEGSRLTVL.

The chain joins TRBV7-2 to TRBJ1-3; D gene unclear. The CDR3 is made up of 14 amino acids. CDR1 SGHTA and CDR2 FQGNSA come from the germline V gene. V was trimmed by 6 bases and J by 0 bases, leaving 9 bases between them. The CDR3 DNA follows: TGTGCCAGCAGATCACAAAGCTCTGGAAACACCATATATTTT. Its protein product is CASRSQSSGNTIYF.

The chain is built from TRBV18 and TRBJ1-5; TRBD1 matches 7 bases. This CDR3 spans 14 amino acids. V dropped 6 bases and J dropped 4; count of bases not matched to a gene: 6. CDR1 is KGHSH and CDR2 is LQKENI in the germline V gene. CDR3 protein: CASSRGDGNQPQHF. The CDR3 nucleotides are TGTGCCAGCTCCAGGGGGGACGGTAATCAGCCCCAGCATTTT.

The genes are TRBV7-9 and TRBJ1-2, with TRBD1 as a possible D gene (5 bases). Germline CDR1 is SEHNR and CDR2 is FQNEAQ (reference sequence). V was pared by 5 bases and J by 3 bases, with 16 bases between. The CDR3 runs to 15 residues. In DNA, the CDR3 is TGTGCCAGCAGCCCCTCCTACGGGGGGGACTATGGCTACACCTTC. Protein: CASSPSYGGDYGYTF.